This T cell receptor beta chain was retrieved from a study of quantifying T cell responses using KT2 cells. Across the study: Reverse transcription used primers in the TCR alpha and beta constant regions.

This clonotype was seen only a few times. Antigen specificity is unknown. Whole-study results and caveats: Detection of KT2 sequences held at the lowest tested level, about one cell per 100,000 PBMC.

Each cDNA got a UMI-containing oligo ligated at its 3' end. The first PCR ran approximately 4 cycles with an equimolar RC1.1 and RC1.2 beta primer mix. Using its own MiXCR run on the UMI-ligation and nested PCR reads, TCRdb lists one record per CDR3 protein. The sample records around 44,000 distinct CDR3 sequences, over 15% being singletons. KT2 cells were mixed with fixed PBMC numbers at varying ratios. This CDR3 is 16 amino acids long. Trimming took 0 bases from V and 4 from J, leaving 14 bases between them. Germline CDR1 is SGHRS and CDR2 is YFSETQ. The chain is built from TRBV5-1 and TRBJ2-1, with D perhaps TRBD1 (5 bases). This receptor was taken from a human donor. The material sequenced was PBMCs spiked with cells of the T cell clone KT2. The CDR3 protein is CASSLEVPGAYNEQFF. Written as DNA, the CDR3 is TGCGCCAGCAGCTTGGAAGTCCCTGGGGCTTACAATGAGCAGTTCTTC.